The T cell receptor (beta chain) under discussion was sequenced for a study of T-cell memory formation after mild COVID-19. Study overall: Most TCR clusters belonged to a single donor.

5'RACE primed at constant segments yielded TCR alpha and TCR beta cDNA libraries bearing sample barcodes and UMIs. TCRdb called the 5' RACE reads again in MiXCR, with one record for every CDR3 protein. The sample records 400,000 to 500,000 distinct CDR3 sequences, approximately 25% being singletons. Points from the study as a whole: Detection of some responders pre-infection suggested pre-existing cross-reactive memory T cells participated. The authors left the SARS-CoV-2 specificity of second-wave clones peaking on day 37 unconfirmed.

About this clonotype itself: Its antigen is currently unknown.

Trimming removed 1 base at V and 4 bases at J, with 8 bases between. The CDR3 has 14 amino acids. Germline V CDR1 and CDR2: SGHNT, YYREEE (reference sequence). The V and J genes are TRBV5-4 and TRBJ2-2; D might be TRBD1 (6 bases). The TCR originated in an adult woman who had mild COVID-19 (a few samples of this study predate the infection). Cell type and time point are not known. The sequencing input was PBMCs or a T cell subset sorted from them (not recorded which). The CDR3 DNA reads TGTGCCAGCAGCTTGAGGGGGATCACCGGGGAGCTGTTTTTT. Protein: CASSLRGITGELFF.